What follows is one T cell receptor (beta chain) and its context. Antigen unknown. Its ends do not fully match the called genes, so a read error is possible. These data belong to a study of cytomegalovirus exposure and HLA in healthy donors. TCRdb keeps only in-frame clones here, not all; method: immunoSEQ multiplex PCR. The repertoire holds about 160,000 clones, approximately 96% seen once, with around 0.9% in the top ten. General study results and limits: Later, an analysis found that TCR clusters from the first cohort tended to co-occur in the 90 to 150 validation repertoires. Some public TCRs appeared in many individuals, while most sequences were rare.

While the first cohort had several hundred subjects, the donors belonged to the separate validation cohort of over a hundred subjects. Germline CDR1 reads SGHTA; CDR2 reads FQGNSA. The CDR3 is 16 residues long. This TCR came from a woman under 30 in good health and CMV-seronegative. The genes are TRBV7-2 and TRBJ2-3; 7 nucleotides align to TRBD1. The specimen sequenced was PBMCs. The CDR3 is CASSLITALRSGQTRF. For the CDR3, the DNA is TGTGCCAGCAGCTTAATCACGGCTTTACGTTCGGGACAGACGCGTTTT.